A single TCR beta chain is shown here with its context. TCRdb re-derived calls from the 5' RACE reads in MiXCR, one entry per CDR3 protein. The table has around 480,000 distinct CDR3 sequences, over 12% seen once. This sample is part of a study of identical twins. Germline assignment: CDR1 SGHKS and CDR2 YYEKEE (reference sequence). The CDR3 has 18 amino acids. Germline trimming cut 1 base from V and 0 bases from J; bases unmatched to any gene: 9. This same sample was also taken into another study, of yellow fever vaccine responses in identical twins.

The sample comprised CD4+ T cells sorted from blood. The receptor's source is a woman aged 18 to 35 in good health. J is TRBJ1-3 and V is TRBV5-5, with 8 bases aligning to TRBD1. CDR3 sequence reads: CASSLRGDRSLSGNTIYF. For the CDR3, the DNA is TGTGCCAGCAGCTTGAGGGGGGACAGGTCCCTCTCTGGAAACACCATATATTTT. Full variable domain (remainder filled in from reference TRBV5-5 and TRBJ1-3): DAGVTQSPTHLIKTRGQQVTLRCSPISGHKSVSWYQQVLGQGPQFIFQYYEKEERGRGNFPDRFSARQFPNYSSELNVNALLLGDSALYLCASSLRGDRSLSGNTIYFGEGSWLTVV.